Listed here are 26 T cell receptor beta chains from one sample, sequenced in a study of cytotoxic CD8 clonotypes in ibrutinib-treated CLL. The data were produced by immunoSEQ multiplex PCR, yet TCRdb's version contains in-frame clones alone and is incomplete. This sample has around 330,000 clones; 67% occur once, and the top ten carry roughly 6%. Sequenced here: PBMCs, sampled after 36 months of ibrutinib treatment. The receptors stem from a human donor with chronic lymphocytic leukemia.

There are a few counts of this clone. J is TRBJ1-2 and V is TRBV7-9; D ambiguous. The germline V and J ends were trimmed by 7 bases and 8 bases, with 14 bases remaining between them. Germline V gene sequence: CDR1 SEHNR, CDR2 FQNEAQ (reference sequence). The CDR3 contains 12 residues. The CDR3 DNA is TGTGCCAGCACCGTTCGGGAAAAGGGCTACACCTTC. It is translated as CASTVREKGYTF. Full variable domain (remainder filled in from reference TRBV7-9 and TRBJ1-2): DTGVSQNPRHKITKRGQNVTFRCDPISEHNRLYWYRQTLGQGPEFLTYFQNEAQLEKSRLLSDRFSAERPKGSFSTLEIQRTEQGDSAMYLCASTVREKGYTFGSGTRLTVV.

The rearrangement links TRBV9 to TRBJ2-2, with 8 bases aligning to TRBD1. CDR3 length: 17 amino acids. CDR1 and CDR2 (germline): SGDLS, YYNGEE. Trimming removed 3 bases from V and 0 bases from J; junction bases left unmatched: 7. CDR3 amino acids: CASSARQGSTNTGELFF. DNA of the CDR3: TGTGCCAGCAGCGCTAGACAGGGGTCAACGAACACCGGGGAGCTGTTTTTT.

This clone was observed many times. In DNA form, the CDR3 reads TGTGCCAGCAGCTTAGCAGCCGGGGGCGCGGTCAATGAGCAGTTCTTC. This encodes CASSLAAGGAVNEQFF. The chain employs TRBV11-2 and TRBJ2-1; perhaps D is TRBD1 or TRBD2 (6 bases each). The V end was cut by 1 base, the J end by 6 bases, with 16 bases between. This CDR3 has 16 amino acids. Germline V gene sequence: CDR1 SGHAT, CDR2 FQNNGV.

The genes are TRBV7-9 and TRBJ1-3; 7 positions match TRBD1. The trim removed 5 bases at V and 2 bases at J, leaving 3 bases unmatched. CDR3 size: 14 residues. Germline CDR1 SEHNR, CDR2 FQNEAQ (reference sequence). The CDR3 region is CASSRGTAGNTIYF. The CDR3 DNA reads TGTGCCAGCAGCCGCGGGACAGCTGGAAACACCATATATTTT.

The chain has TRBV6-5 and TRBJ1-6, with TRBD1 as a possible D gene (5 bases). CDR1 is MNHEY, CDR2 SVGAGI, per germline. V was clipped by 0 bases and J by 3 bases, with 9 bases between them. The CDR3 covers 16 residues. This CDR3 is CASSYSLGGYNSPLHF. DNA for the CDR3: TGTGCCAGCAGTTACTCGCTGGGGGGCTATAATTCACCCCTCCACTTT.

Comments on this clone: Other DNA variants within this sample encode the same CDR3. The chain joins TRBV5-1 to TRBJ2-1; 8 nucleotides align to TRBD2. CDR3 length: 15 residues. Germline V gives CDR1 SGHRS, CDR2 YFSETQ. V was pared by 0 bases and J by 6 bases, with 5 bases of the junction left unmatched. The CDR3 protein is CASSLGLAGRNEQFF. In DNA form, the CDR3 reads TGCGCCAGCAGCTTGGGGCTAGCGGGTCGCAATGAGCAGTTCTTC.

The V gene is TRBV18, the J gene TRBJ2-7; D call uncertain. CDR1 is KGHSH and CDR2 is LQKENI in the germline V gene. This CDR3 is 11 amino acids long. V lost 5 bases, J lost 6 bases, and 8 bases lay in between. DNA of the CDR3: TGTGCCAGCTCAGGGGTCGGCGAGCAGTACTTC. Protein product: CASSGVGEQYF.

Turning to this clone: Other DNA sequences in this sample translate to the same CDR3. J is TRBJ1-6 and V is TRBV6-5; no firm D call. Germline V gene lookup returns CDR1 MNHEY and CDR2 SVGAGI. The germline V and J ends were trimmed by 2 bases and 9 bases, with 5 bases remaining between them. The CDR3 length is 12 residues. CDR3 in amino acids: CASSYAGSPLHF. The CDR3 nucleotides read TGTGCCAGCAGTTACGCGGGTTCACCCCTCCACTTT.

The chain uses TRBV5-8 and TRBJ2-2; D gene ambiguous. Trimming pared 0 bases from V and 10 bases from J, leaving 10 bases between. This CDR3 comprises 13 residues. Germline-derived CDR1 and CDR2 are SGHTS and YDEGEE. CDR3 coding DNA: TGTGCCAGCAGCTTGGTTGAGGCGACGGAGCTGTTTTTT. This sequence encodes CASSLVEATELFF.

V and J are TRBV7-3 and TRBJ1-1; no clear D. CDR1 SGHTA and CDR2 FQGTGA come from the germline V gene. This CDR3 region has 13 residues. V was pared by 3 bases and J by 2 bases, with 7 bases between. This CDR3 is CASSLDSNTEAFF. The CDR3 region has the DNA TGTGCCAGCAGCTTGGATAGCAACACTGAAGCTTTCTTT.

The chain joins TRBV7-3 to TRBJ2-2, with 8 positions matching TRBD1. Germline V lookup: CDR1 SGHTA, CDR2 FQGTGA. The trim removed 5 bases at V and 4 bases at J, leaving 18 bases unmatched. The CDR3 sequence is 19 residues long. CDR3 DNA sequence: TGTGCCAGCAGCCCGCAAATGGTTTTGGCAGGGGGCACCACCGGGGAGCTGTTTTTT. This gives the protein CASSPQMVLAGGTTGELFF.

V usage is TRBV13 and J usage is TRBJ1-5, with a possible D match to TRBD1 (5 bases). This CDR3 has 14 amino acids. V gave up 4 bases and J gave up 4 bases, with 11 bases separating them. Germline CDR1 PRHDT, CDR2 FYEKMQ (reference sequence). This chain's CDR3 is CASSSRTQNQPQHF. As DNA, the CDR3 is TGTGCCAGCAGCTCACGGACACAAAATCAGCCCCAGCATTTT.

This clone was counted only a few times. V is TRBV19 and J is TRBJ2-7; D is undetermined. CDR1 is LNHDA and CDR2 is SQIVND in the germline V gene (reference sequence). There are 15 residues in the CDR3. V was cut by 1 base and J by 5 bases, with 15 bases left in between. The CDR3 DNA reads as TGTGCCAGTAGTATAGCGGCTCAGTCCCCCCACGAGCAGTACTTC. Amino acids: CASSIAAQSPHEQYF.

The V gene is TRBV4-2, the J gene TRBJ2-3; TRBD1 matches 7 bases. V lost 8 bases, J lost 4 bases, and 12 bases stayed unmatched. This CDR3 has 15 amino acids. Germline V gene lookup returns CDR1 LGHNA and CDR2 YNFKEQ. In DNA form, the CDR3 reads TGTGCCAGCGCCTACAGGGGTGATGGGGCAGATACGCAGTATTTT. This encodes CASAYRGDGADTQYF.

V and J are TRBV7-8 and TRBJ1-2; 11 nucleotides match TRBD1. The ends lost 4 bases at V and 4 bases at J; junction bases unmatched: 5. Germline V lookup: CDR1 SGHVS, CDR2 FQNEAQ. This CDR3 has 15 residues. Here the CDR3 reads CASSSGQGAIYGYTF. The CDR3 DNA reads as TGTGCCAGCAGCTCCGGACAGGGGGCTATCTATGGCTACACCTTC. The complete variable domain, with remaining parts taken from reference TRBV7-8 and TRBJ1-2, reads GAGVSQSPRYKVAKRGQDVALRCDPISGHVSLFWYQQALGQGPEFLTYFQNEAQLDKSGLPSDRFFAERPEGSVSTLKIQRTQQEDSAVYLCASSSGQGAIYGYTFGSGTRLTVV.

The V and J genes are TRBV28 and TRBJ2-3, with D maybe TRBD1 (6 bases). Trimming took off 5 bases at V and 3 bases at J, with 18 bases between the two ends. This CDR3 has 16 residues. The germline V gene has CDR1 MDHEN and CDR2 SYDVKM. As DNA, the CDR3 is TGTGCCAGCAGTCATATCCGGGACATTGTTACAGATACGCAGTATTTT. Amino acid sequence: CASSHIRDIVTDTQYF.

The J gene is TRBJ2-3, the V gene TRBV5-6; 10 nucleotides align to TRBD1. Germline V gene sequence: CDR1 SGHDT, CDR2 YYEEEE. J gave up 4 bases and V 1 base, and 6 bases lay outside the gene matches. The CDR3 has 16 amino acids. The CDR3 here is CASSLIGTGEADTQYF. The CDR3 DNA is TGTGCCAGCAGCTTGATAGGGACAGGGGAGGCAGATACGCAGTATTTT. Using reference TRBV5-6 and TRBJ2-3 for the parts outside the CDR3, the full variable domain is DAGVTQSPTHLIKTRGQQVTLRCSPKSGHDTVSWYQQALGQGPQFIFQYYEEEERQRGNFPDRFSGHQFPNYSSELNVNALLLGDSALYLCASSLIGTGEADTQYFGPGTRLTVL.

The chain combines TRBV29-1 with TRBJ2-5; either TRBD1 or TRBD2 may fit D (5 bases each). The CDR3 consists of 12 residues. The germline CDR1 and CDR2 sequences are SQVTM and ANQGSEA. Trimming shortened V by 4 bases and J by 5 bases, and 11 bases separated the two germline ends. DNA of the CDR3: TGCAGCGTTGGCCGGGGACGGGAGACCCAGTACTTC. It encodes CSVGRGRETQYF.

The chain uses TRBV6-5 and TRBJ2-5; no firm D call. The CDR3 runs 13 residues. Per the germline V gene, CDR1 is MNHEY and CDR2 is SVGAGI. The ends were cut back, 6 bases at V and 5 bases at J, with 13 bases in the middle. The CDR3 spells CASRSGVRETQYF. DNA of the CDR3: TGTGCCAGCAGGAGTGGGGTGCGGGAGACCCAGTACTTC.

The chain's CDR3 is CASSEGVRTSGRETQYF. The CDR3 DNA follows: TGTGCCAGCAGTGAGGGGGTCCGGACTAGCGGGAGAGAGACCCAGTACTTC. The rearrangement joins TRBV2 to TRBJ2-5; TRBD2 matches at 13 bases. This CDR3 contains 17 residues. The V segment lost 3 bases and the J segment 4 bases; nucleotides outside the gene matches: 8. The germline V gene has CDR1 SNHLY and CDR2 FYNNEI.

This chain links TRBV6-6 with TRBJ1-2; D may be TRBD1 (5 bases). Per the germline V gene, CDR1 is MNHNY and CDR2 is SVGAGI (reference sequence). V was pared by 6 bases and J by 3 bases, with 11 bases between. The length of the CDR3 is 13 residues. CDR3 region: CASSLGPYYGYTF. CDR3 nucleotides: TGTGCCAGCAGCCTGGGACCCTACTATGGCTACACCTTC.

This chain joins TRBV7-2 and TRBJ2-7; D is perhaps TRBD1 (6 bases). The ends were cut back, 4 bases at V and 1 base at J, with 8 bases in the middle. The V gene's germline CDR1 is SGHTA and CDR2 FQGNSA. The CDR3 is 13 residues long. This CDR3 reads CASSWTESYEQYF. The CDR3 region has the DNA TGTGCCAGCAGCTGGACAGAGTCCTACGAGCAGTACTTC.

This chain links TRBV27 with TRBJ2-5, with 8 bases matching TRBD2. The ends lost 7 bases at V and 4 bases at J; junction bases unmatched: 11. Looked up from germline, CDR1 is MNHEY and CDR2 is SMNVEV (reference sequence). The CDR3 covers 15 residues. CDR3 nucleotide sequence: TGTGCCAGCAAATATAGCGGGACGGCGGGAGAGACCCAGTACTTC. It translates to CASKYSGTAGETQYF.

V gene TRBV28 combines with J gene TRBJ2-7; D remains unclear. In germline, CDR1 is MDHEN, CDR2 SYDVKM. The CDR3 length is 13 residues. The V end was cut by 3 bases, the J end by 1 base, with 7 bases between. CDR3 amino acids: CASSFSSSYEQYF. The CDR3 DNA sequence: TGTGCCAGCAGTTTTTCAAGTTCCTACGAGCAGTACTTC.

The chain combines TRBV19 with TRBJ1-3; D gene ambiguous. Trimming removed 4 bases at V and 0 bases at J, with 4 bases between. The germline V gene encodes CDR1 LNHDA and CDR2 SQIVND (reference sequence). The CDR3 extends over 13 amino acids. CDR3 sequence: CASSSVSGNTIYF. The CDR3 coding sequence is TGTGCCAGTAGTAGTGTCTCTGGAAACACCATATATTTT.

The rearrangement uses TRBV13 and TRBJ2-7; the D gene is possibly TRBD2 (6 bases). This CDR3 has 15 residues. CDR1 is PRHDT, CDR2 FYEKMQ, per germline (reference sequence). The ends were cut back, 5 bases at V and 6 bases at J, with 20 bases in the middle. CDR3 bases: TGTGCCAGCAGCGGCCGGGAGAAGAAAGTTCCCGAGCAGTACTTC. This encodes CASSGREKKVPEQYF.